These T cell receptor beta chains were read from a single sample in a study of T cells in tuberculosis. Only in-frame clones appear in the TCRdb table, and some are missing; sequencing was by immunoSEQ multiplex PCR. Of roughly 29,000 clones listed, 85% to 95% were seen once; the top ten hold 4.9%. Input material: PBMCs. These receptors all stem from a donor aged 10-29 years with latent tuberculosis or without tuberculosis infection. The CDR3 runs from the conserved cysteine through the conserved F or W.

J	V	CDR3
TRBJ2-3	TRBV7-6	CASSPNSGGFNTDTQYF
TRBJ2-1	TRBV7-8	CASSLVRTRPYNEQFF
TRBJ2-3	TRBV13	CASSILLAPGGGPDTQYF
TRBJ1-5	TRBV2	CASSEGSDRNQPQHF
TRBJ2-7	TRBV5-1	CASSLGLAYHEQYF
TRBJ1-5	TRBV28	CASSSERTGRGNQPQHF
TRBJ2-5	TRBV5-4	CASTSGGTQYF
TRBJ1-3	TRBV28	CASSHFNGNTIYF
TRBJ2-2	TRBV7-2	CASSSLNTGELFF
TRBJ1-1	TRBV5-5	CASSFGQGGTEAFF
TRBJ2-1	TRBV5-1	CASSRPGGEQFF
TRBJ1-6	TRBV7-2	CASSLAWFGNSPLHF
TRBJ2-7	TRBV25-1	CASSGQEDSYEQYF
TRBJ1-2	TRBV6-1	CASRSADGYTF